The next 18 T cell receptor beta chains were all read from a single sample in a study of regulatory T cells in long-lasting Graves disease. The time point was: newly diagnosed GD, antithyroid drugs for less than 3 months. PBMCs provided the RNA from which the TCR library was made. In building TCR beta libraries, iRepertoire HTBI primers were used together with Arm-PCR of CDR3 regions. One entry per CDR3 protein results from TCRdb running MiXCR on the multiplex PCR reads. The sample lists 400,000 to 500,000 distinct CDR3 sequences; 15% were seen once. In addition, the sample was reused for a study of T cells in Graves' hyperthyroidism and ophthalmopathy.

The starting material was peripheral blood mononuclear cells (PBMCs), obtained at new diagnosis, from a patient treated with antithyroid drugs. The receptors were sampled from a woman in her twenties or thirties with Graves disease.

This clonotype showed up many times. The rearrangement links TRBV20-1 to TRBJ2-5, with 8 nucleotides matching TRBD1. The CDR3 loop spans 13 amino acids. Germline V gene data show CDR1 as DFQATT and CDR2 as SNEGSKA (reference sequence). The V gene end was trimmed by 6 bases and the J gene end by 5 bases; junction bases not matched to a gene: 8. CDR3 amino acids: CSANTGGFETQYF. In DNA, the CDR3 is TGCAGTGCGAATACAGGGGGGTTCGAGACCCAGTACTTC.

V usage is TRBV6-1 and J usage is TRBJ1-4, with D perhaps TRBD1 (5 bases). The CDR3 contains 14 residues. Germline V gives CDR1 MNHNS, CDR2 SASEGT. The V and J ends lost 7 bases and 0 bases respectively, with 9 bases between them. CDR3 DNA sequence: TGTGCCAGCACCAGGACAACAACTAATGAAAAACTGTTTTTT. The encoded protein is CASTRTTTNEKLFF.

This clonotype was recorded many times. V usage is TRBV12-3 or TRBV12-4 and J usage is TRBJ1-1, with TRBD1 as a possible D gene (6 bases). V gave up 3 bases and J gave up 7 bases, with 15 bases separating them. CDR3 size: 14 residues. The CDR3: CASSLGGRPNEAFF. The DNA for the CDR3 is TGTGCCAGCAGTTTGGGGGGGCGCCCTAATGAAGCTTTCTTT.

The table lists this clonotype with many counts. The chain recombines TRBV5-5 with TRBJ1-1; TRBD1 matches 7 bases. CDR1 is SGHKS and CDR2 is YYEKEE in the germline V gene (reference sequence). The length of the CDR3 is 11 residues. V was pared by 4 bases and J by 10 bases, with 4 bases of the junction left unmatched. CDR3 amino acids: CASSVGQIAFF. The CDR3 nucleotides read TGTGCCAGCAGCGTGGGACAGATAGCTTTCTTT.

About this clonotype: Its ends do not fully match the called genes, so a read error is possible. The chain combines TRBV5-1 with TRBJ2-1, with TRBD2 matching over 8 bases. Per the germline V gene, CDR1 is SGHRS and CDR2 is YFSETQ. The CDR3 runs 16 residues. In DNA, the CDR3 is TGCGCCAGCAGCTTGGCCAGCGGGAGCCCCTACAACGAGCAGTTCTTC. Translation gives CASSLASGSPYNEQFF.

There are a few counts of this clonotype. The chain combines TRBV11-3 with TRBJ2-1; 11 bases are a match to TRBD2. V was pared by 1 base and J by 9 bases, with 8 bases of the junction left unmatched. Germline-derived CDR1 and CDR2 are SGHNT and YENEEA. The CDR3 is made up of 16 amino acids. This CDR3 reads CASSLVVAGGPVEQFF. The CDR3 nucleotides are TGTGCCAGCAGCTTAGTTGTAGCGGGAGGGCCAGTTGAGCAGTTCTTC. The full variable domain, with the rest looked up from reference TRBV11-3 and TRBJ2-1, is EAGVVQSPRYKIIEKKQPVAFWCNPISGHNTLYWYLQNLGQGPELLIRYENEEAVDDSQLPKDRFSAERLKGVDSTLKIQPAELGDSAVYLCASSLVVAGGPVEQFFGPGTRLTVL.

This sequence joins TRBV19 and TRBJ2-7, with 9 bases identical to TRBD1. The CDR3 extends over 15 amino acids. Trimming cost V 4 bases and J 0 bases; bases outside gene matches: 4. CDR1 is LNHDA, CDR2 SQIVND, per germline (reference sequence). The CDR3 DNA reads TGTGCCAGTAGTAAGACAGGGGGAAGCTCCTACGAGCAGTACTTC. Its protein product is CASSKTGGSSYEQYF. Variable domain in full (rest from reference TRBV19 and TRBJ2-7): DGGITQSPKYLFRKEGQNVTLSCEQNLNHDAMYWYRQDPGQGLRLIYYSQIVNDFQKGDIAEGYSVSREKKESFPLTVTSAQKNPTAFYLCASSKTGGSSYEQYFGPGTRLTVT.

This clonotype has a handful of counts. This chain links TRBV4-1 with TRBJ2-3, with TRBD2 identical over 11 bases. V was pared by 3 bases and J by 5 bases, with 10 bases of the junction left unmatched. The CDR3 is 17 amino acids. Germline V gene sequence: CDR1 MGHRA, CDR2 YSYEKL. CDR3 sequence: CASSQATSGRQGDTQYF. The DNA of the CDR3 is TGCGCCAGCAGCCAGGCAACTAGCGGGAGACAGGGAGATACGCAGTATTTT.

This clonotype was recorded at least ten times. The chain carries TRBV12-3 or TRBV12-4 and TRBJ2-3; D may be TRBD1 (5 bases). Trimming cost V 2 bases and J 4 bases, with 10 bases left between them. CDR3 length: 14 residues. The CDR3 sequence: CASSLPGAPDTQYF. In nucleotides, the CDR3 is TGTGCCAGCAGTTTACCTGGGGCCCCAGATACGCAGTATTTT.

This CDR3 reads CASSQDRYIYEQYF. The CDR3 region has the DNA TGCGCCAGCAGCCAAGATCGGTACATCTACGAGCAGTACTTC. This rearrangement joins TRBV4-1 to TRBJ2-7; no firm D call. V lost 0 bases, J lost 3 bases, and 9 bases lay in between. The CDR3 spans 14 residues. The germline CDR1 and CDR2 sequences are MGHRA and YSYEKL.

Comment on this clonotype: This is likely an artifact of a read error, given a far larger clone one base away. The chain uses TRBV6-5 and TRBJ2-1; D may match TRBD1 or TRBD2 (5 bases each). CDR3 length equals 14 residues. Germline V gene lookup returns CDR1 MNHEY and CDR2 SVGAGI. The CDR3 nucleotides are TGTGCCAGCAGTTGGGGACGTCGGGCAGAGACCCAGCACTTC. Protein sequence: CASSWGRRAETQHF.

V and J are TRBV5-1 and TRBJ2-7; TRBD1 is a possible D gene (6 bases). Between the trimmed V and J ends, which lost 2 bases and 6 bases, there was a span of 21 bases. The CDR3 is 16 amino acids. Per the germline V gene, CDR1 is SGHRS and CDR2 is YFSETQ. The CDR3 nucleotides are TGCGCCAGCAGCTTCGACCCACAGGGCAGATTAAGCGAGCAGTACTTC. As protein: CASSFDPQGRLSEQYF.

This clonotype was counted many times. The rearrangement uses TRBV18 and TRBJ2-2; D gene unclear. This CDR3 comprises 16 residues. CDR1 KGHSH and CDR2 LQKENI come from the germline V gene. V was trimmed by 2 bases and J by 0 bases, leaving 10 bases between them. The CDR3 sequence is CASSPRRITNTGELFF. DNA for the CDR3: TGTGCCAGCTCACCAAGACGGATAACGAACACCGGGGAGCTGTTTTTT.

This clonotype was seen many times. V and J are TRBV20-1 and TRBJ2-7; TRBD2 matches at 11 bases. The V and J ends lost 3 bases and 2 bases, in that order; junction bases with no gene match: 6. Germline values: CDR1 DFQATT, CDR2 SNEGSKA (reference sequence). The CDR3 covers 15 residues. The CDR3 DNA sequence: TGCAGTGCTAGGGCTAGCGGGAGGATTACCTACGAGCAGTACTTC. Translated: CSARASGRITYEQYF.

This clonotype occurred many times. V is TRBV2 and J is TRBJ1-2; maybe TRBD1 (5 bases). Germline V lookup: CDR1 SNHLY, CDR2 FYNNEI. This CDR3 comprises 17 residues. V gave up 7 bases and J gave up 0 bases, with 21 bases separating them. The CDR3 coding sequence is TGTGCCAGCACCTACCCACCCCTGGGGGGAACTAACTATGGCTACACCTTC. This translates into CASTYPPLGGTNYGYTF. The full variable domain, in which reference TRBV2 and TRBJ1-2 provide the parts outside the CDR3, is EPEVTQTPSHQVTQMGQEVILRCVPISNHLYFYWYRQILGQKVEFLVSFYNNEISEKSEIFDDQFSVERPDGSNFTLKIRSTKLEDSAMYFCASTYPPLGGTNYGYTFGSGTRLTVV.

Only a few counts were recorded for this clonotype. V is TRBV20-1 and J is TRBJ2-7, with D unresolved. The ends were cut back, 7 bases at V and 7 bases at J, with 14 bases in the middle. This CDR3 has 11 amino acids. Germline V gene lookup returns CDR1 DFQATT and CDR2 SNEGSKA (reference sequence). This chain's CDR3 is CSGVKTMEQYF. CDR3 bases: TGCAGTGGGGTCAAGACGATGGAGCAGTACTTC.

This clonotype has a count of ten or more. V usage is TRBV6-1 and J usage is TRBJ2-7; D unresolved. The CDR3 runs to 12 residues. Trimming removed 3 bases at V and 3 bases at J, with 6 bases between. CDR1 and CDR2 (germline): MNHNS, SASEGT. CDR3 bases: TGTGCCAGCAGTGACTGGGGCTACGAGCAGTACTTC. Its protein is CASSDWGYEQYF.

This clonotype has at least ten counts. The chain employs TRBV29-1 and TRBJ2-1; 9 bases are a match to TRBD2. This CDR3 has 16 residues. V was clipped by 4 bases and J by 2 bases; unmatched bases: 9. Per germline, CDR1 SQVTM and CDR2 ANQGSEA. CDR3 coding DNA: TGCAGCGTTGGAGGGGGGCGGGAGGGCCCCTACAATGAGCAGTTCTTC. This gives the protein CSVGGGREGPYNEQFF.